This TCR beta chain derives from a study of blood T cell repertoires in COVID-19. Study-wide context: PBMCs, B-cell-depleted T cells, or T cells provided the cDNA or gDNA that made up the material.

This clone appeared once. Germline assignment: CDR1 SNHLY and CDR2 FYNNEI. CDR3 length: 17 residues. V was clipped by 6 bases and J by 0 bases, with 20 bases between them. Original processing notes: For nucleated cells, counts were estimated from reference gene primer amplification. Clones were read by immunoSEQ multiplex PCR, and TCRdb kept only the in-frame ones, dropping some. The V and J calls and the clone size are those of that table, but D and trimming were determined from the DNA. The top ten hold approximately 12% of the sample, which has 120,000 or so clones, less than 90% seen once. J is TRBJ1-1 and V is TRBV2; weak D call: TRBD1 (6 bases). Sequencing was carried out using peripheral blood. The receptor comes from a woman aged 30 to 39 who had recovered from COVID-19. For the CDR3, the DNA is TGTGCCAGCAGGCCCCGCCTCCTTAGGGACATGAACACTGAAGCTTTCTTT. Translating it yields CASRPRLLRDMNTEAFF.